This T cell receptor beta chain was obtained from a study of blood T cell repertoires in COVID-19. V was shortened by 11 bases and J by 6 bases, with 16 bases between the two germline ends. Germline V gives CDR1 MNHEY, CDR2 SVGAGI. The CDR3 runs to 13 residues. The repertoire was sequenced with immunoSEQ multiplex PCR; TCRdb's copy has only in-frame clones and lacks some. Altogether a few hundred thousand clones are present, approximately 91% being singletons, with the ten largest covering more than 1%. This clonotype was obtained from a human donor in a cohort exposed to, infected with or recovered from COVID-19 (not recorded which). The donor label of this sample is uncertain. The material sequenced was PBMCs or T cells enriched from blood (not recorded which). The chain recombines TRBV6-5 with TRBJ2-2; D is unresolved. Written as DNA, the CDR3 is TGTGCCTCCCATTTCCCATTCCCCGGGGAGCTGTTTTTT. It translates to CASHFPFPGELFF.